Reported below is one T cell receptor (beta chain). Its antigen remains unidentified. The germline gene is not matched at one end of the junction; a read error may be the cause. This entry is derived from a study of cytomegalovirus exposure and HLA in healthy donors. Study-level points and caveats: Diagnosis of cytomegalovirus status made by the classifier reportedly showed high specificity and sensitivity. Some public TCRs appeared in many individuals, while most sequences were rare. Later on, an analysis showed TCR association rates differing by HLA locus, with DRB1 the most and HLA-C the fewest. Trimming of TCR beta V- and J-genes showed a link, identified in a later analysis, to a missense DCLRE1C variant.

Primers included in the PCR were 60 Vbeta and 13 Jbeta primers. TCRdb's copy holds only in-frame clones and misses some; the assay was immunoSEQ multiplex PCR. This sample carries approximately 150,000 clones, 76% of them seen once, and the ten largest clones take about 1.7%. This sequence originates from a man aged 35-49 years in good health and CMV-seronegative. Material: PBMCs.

This CDR3 is CASTTLAGDPGANGLTF. CDR3 coding DNA: TGTGCCAGCACCACACTAGCGGGAGATCCCGGGGCCAACGGCCTGACTTTC. This chain links TRBV28 with TRBJ2-6; 11 nucleotides agree with TRBD2. Germline V lookup: CDR1 MDHEN, CDR2 SYDVKM. The CDR3 covers 17 residues.